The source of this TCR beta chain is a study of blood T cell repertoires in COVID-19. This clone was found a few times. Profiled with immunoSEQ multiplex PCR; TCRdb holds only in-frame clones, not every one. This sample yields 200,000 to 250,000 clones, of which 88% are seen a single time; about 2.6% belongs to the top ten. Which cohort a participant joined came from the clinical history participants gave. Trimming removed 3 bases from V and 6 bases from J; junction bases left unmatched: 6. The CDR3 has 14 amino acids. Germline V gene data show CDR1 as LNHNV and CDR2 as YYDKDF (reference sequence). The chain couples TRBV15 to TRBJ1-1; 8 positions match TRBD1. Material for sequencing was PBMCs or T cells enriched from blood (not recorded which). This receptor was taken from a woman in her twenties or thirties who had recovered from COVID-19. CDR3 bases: TGTGCCACCAGCAGGAACAGGGGGTTCGCTGAAGCTTTCTTT. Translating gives CATSRNRGFAEAFF.